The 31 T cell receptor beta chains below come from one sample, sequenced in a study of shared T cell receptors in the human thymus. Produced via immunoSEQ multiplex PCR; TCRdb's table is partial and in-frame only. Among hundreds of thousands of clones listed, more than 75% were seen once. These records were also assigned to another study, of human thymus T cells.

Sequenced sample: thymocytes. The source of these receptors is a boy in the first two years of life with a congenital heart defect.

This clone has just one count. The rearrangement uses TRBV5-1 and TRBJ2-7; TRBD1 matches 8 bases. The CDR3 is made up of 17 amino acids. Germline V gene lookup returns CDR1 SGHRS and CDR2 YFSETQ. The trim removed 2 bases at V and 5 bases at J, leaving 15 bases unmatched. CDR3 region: CASSFIFLGQGQNEQYF. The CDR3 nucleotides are TGCGCCAGCAGCTTTATCTTCCTTGGACAGGGACAAAACGAGCAGTACTTC.

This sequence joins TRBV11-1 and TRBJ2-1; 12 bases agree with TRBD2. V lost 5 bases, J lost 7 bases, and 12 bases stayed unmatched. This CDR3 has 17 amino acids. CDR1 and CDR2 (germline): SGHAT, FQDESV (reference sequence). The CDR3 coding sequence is TGTGCCAGCAGCCCCCCTTTACTAGCGGGAGGCCAAAATGAGCAGTTCTTC. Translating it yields CASSPPLLAGGQNEQFF.

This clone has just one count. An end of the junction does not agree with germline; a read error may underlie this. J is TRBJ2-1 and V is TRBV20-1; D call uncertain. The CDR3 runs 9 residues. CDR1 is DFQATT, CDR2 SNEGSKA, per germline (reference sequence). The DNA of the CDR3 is TGCAGTGCTAGCGTCCCGAGGATCTTC. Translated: CSASVPRIF.

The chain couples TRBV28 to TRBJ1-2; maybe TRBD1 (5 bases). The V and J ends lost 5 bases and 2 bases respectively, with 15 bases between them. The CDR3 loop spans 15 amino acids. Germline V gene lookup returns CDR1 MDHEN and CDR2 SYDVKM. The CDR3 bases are TGTGCCAGCAGTCCCGGGAGGGGTCTGAACTATGGCTACACCTTC. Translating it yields CASSPGRGLNYGYTF.

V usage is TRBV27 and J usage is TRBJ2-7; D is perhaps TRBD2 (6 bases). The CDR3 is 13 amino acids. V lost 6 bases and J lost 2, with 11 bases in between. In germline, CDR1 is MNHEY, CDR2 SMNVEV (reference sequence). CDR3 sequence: CASSGTVPYEQYF. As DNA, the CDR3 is TGTGCCAGCAGCGGGACTGTCCCCTACGAGCAGTACTTC.

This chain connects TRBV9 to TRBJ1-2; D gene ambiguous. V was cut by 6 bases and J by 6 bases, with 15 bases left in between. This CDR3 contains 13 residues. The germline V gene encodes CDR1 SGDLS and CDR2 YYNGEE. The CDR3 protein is CASTASGNHGYTF. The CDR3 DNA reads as TGTGCCAGCACTGCGTCGGGAAACCATGGCTACACCTTC. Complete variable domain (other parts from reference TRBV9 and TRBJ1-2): DSGVTQTPKHLITATGQRVTLRCSPRSGDLSVYWYQQSLDQGLQFLIQYYNGEERAKGNILERFSAQQFPDLHSELNLSSLELGDSALYFCASTASGNHGYTFGSGTRLTVV.

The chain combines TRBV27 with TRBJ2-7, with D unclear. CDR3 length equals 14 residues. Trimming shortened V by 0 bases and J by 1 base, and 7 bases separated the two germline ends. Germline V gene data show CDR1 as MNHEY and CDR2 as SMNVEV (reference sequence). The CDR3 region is CASSLSPNSYEQYF. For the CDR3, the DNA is TGTGCCAGCAGTTTATCGCCTAATTCCTACGAGCAGTACTTC.

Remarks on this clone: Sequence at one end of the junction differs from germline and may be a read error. The CDR3 bases are TGTGCTAGCAGCCCTCTGGGGGGGCGAAAGAGCGGGGAGCTGTTTTTT. It yields the protein CASSPLGGRKSGELFF. The rearrangement links TRBV7-7 to TRBJ2-2; weak D call: TRBD2 (7 bases). Germline V CDR1 and CDR2: SSHAT, FNYEAQ (reference sequence). This CDR3 has 16 residues. The full variable domain, with the rest looked up from reference TRBV7-7 and TRBJ2-2, is GAGVSQSPRYKVTKRGQDVTLRCDPISSHATLYWYQQALGQGPEFLTYFNYEAQPDKSGLPSDRFSAERPEGSISTLTIQRTEQRDSAMYRCASSPLGGRKSGELFFGEGSRLTVL.

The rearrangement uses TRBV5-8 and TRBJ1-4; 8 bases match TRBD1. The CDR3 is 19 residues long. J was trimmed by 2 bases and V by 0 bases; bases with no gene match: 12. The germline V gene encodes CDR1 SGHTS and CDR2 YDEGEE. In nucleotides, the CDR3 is TGTGCCAGCAGCTTGGTAGGACAGGGTCAATTATCGACTAATGAAAAACTGTTTTTT. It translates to CASSLVGQGQLSTNEKLFF.

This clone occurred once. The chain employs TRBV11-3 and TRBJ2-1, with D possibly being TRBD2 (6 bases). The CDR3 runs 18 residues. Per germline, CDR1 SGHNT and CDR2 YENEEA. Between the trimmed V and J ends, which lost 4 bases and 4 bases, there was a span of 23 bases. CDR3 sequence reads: CASSSPRGVNDRYNEQFF. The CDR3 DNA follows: TGTGCCAGCAGCTCGCCCCGCGGGGTGAATGACCGATACAATGAGCAGTTCTTC.

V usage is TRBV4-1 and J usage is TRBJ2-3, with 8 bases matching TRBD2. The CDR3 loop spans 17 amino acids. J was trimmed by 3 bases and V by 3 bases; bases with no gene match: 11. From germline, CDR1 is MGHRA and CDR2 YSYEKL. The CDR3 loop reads CASSQGDGRAGTDTQYF. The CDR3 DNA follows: TGCGCCAGCAGCCAGGGCGACGGGAGGGCCGGGACAGATACGCAGTATTTT.

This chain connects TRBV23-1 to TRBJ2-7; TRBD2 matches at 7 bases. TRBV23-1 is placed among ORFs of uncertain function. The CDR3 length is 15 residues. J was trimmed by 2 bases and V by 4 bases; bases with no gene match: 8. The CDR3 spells CASSPSREHAYEQYF. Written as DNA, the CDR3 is TGCGCCAGCAGTCCCTCGCGGGAGCACGCCTACGAGCAGTACTTC.

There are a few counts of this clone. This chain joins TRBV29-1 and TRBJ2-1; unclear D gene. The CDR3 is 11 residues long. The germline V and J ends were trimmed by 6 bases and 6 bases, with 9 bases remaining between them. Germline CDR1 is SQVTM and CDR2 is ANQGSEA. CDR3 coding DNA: TGCAGCGTGTGGCCCCCCAATGAGCAGTTCTTC. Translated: CSVWPPNEQFF.

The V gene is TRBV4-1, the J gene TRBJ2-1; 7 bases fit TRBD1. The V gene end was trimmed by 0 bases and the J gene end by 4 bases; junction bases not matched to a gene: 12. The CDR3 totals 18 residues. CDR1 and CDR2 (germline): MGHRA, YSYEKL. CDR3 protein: CASSQDPSWDSPYNEQFF. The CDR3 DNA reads TGCGCCAGCAGCCAAGATCCTTCCTGGGACAGTCCATACAATGAGCAGTTCTTC.

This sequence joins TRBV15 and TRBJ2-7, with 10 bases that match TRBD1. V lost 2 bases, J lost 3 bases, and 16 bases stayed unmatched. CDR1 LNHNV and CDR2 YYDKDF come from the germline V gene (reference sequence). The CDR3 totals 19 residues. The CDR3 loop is CATSRNGQGEMRIGYEQYF. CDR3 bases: TGTGCCACCAGCAGAAATGGACAGGGGGAGATGAGGATAGGCTACGAGCAGTACTTC.

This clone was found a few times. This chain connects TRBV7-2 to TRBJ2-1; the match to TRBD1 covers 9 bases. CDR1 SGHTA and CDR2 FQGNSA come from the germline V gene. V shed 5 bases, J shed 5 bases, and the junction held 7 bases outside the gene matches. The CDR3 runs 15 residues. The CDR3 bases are TGTGCCAGCAGCCCCCGGGACAGGGATAACAATGAGCAGTTCTTC. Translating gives CASSPRDRDNNEQFF.

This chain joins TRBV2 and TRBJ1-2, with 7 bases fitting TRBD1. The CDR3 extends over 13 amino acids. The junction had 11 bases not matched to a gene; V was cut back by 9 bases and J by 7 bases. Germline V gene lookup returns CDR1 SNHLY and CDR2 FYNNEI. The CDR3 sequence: CARPDQGGGGYTF. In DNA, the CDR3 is TGTGCCAGACCCGACCAGGGGGGAGGTGGCTACACCTTC.

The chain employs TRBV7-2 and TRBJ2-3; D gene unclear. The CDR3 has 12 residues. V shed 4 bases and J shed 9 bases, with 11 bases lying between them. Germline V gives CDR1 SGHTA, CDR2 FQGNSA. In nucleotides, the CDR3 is TGTGCCAGCAGCTCCAGTATCAAGACGCAGTATTTT. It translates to CASSSSIKTQYF.

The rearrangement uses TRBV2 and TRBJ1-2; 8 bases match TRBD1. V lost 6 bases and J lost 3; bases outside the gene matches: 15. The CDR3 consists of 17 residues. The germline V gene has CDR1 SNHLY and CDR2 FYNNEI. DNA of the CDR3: TGTGCCAGCAGCGGGGGACAGGTGTTTGAACGATACTATGGCTACACCTTC. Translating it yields CASSGGQVFERYYGYTF.

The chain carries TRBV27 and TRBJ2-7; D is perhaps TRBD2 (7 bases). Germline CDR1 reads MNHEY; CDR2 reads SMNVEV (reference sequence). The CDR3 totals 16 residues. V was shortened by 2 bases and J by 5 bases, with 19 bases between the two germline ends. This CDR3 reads CASSLIFGGANDEQYF. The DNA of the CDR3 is TGTGCCAGCAGTTTAATATTTGGGGGGGCTAACGACGAGCAGTACTTC.

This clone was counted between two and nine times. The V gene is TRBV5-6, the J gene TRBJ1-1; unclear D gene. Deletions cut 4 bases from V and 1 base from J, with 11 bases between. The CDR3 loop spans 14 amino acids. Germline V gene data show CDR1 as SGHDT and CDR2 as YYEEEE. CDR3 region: CASSTRTENTEAFF. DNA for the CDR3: TGTGCCAGCAGCACTAGGACCGAGAACACTGAAGCTTTCTTT.

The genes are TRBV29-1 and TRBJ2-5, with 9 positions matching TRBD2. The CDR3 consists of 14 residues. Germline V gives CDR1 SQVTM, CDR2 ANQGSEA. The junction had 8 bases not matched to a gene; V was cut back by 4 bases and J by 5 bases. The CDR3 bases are TGCAGCGTTGTGGATAGCGGGAGTGATGAGACCCAGTACTTC. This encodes CSVVDSGSDETQYF.

The CDR3 nucleotides read TGTGCCAGCAGCCGCCCTAACCCGACTCGGCAGGGCTCGAAACGGTGGACTGAAGCTTTCTTT. Protein: CASSRPNPTRQGSKRWTEAFF. The chain has TRBV4-2 and TRBJ1-1; maybe TRBD1 (5 bases). Trimming pared 4 bases from V and 5 bases from J, leaving 35 bases between. The length of the CDR3 is 21 residues. Germline V gene data show CDR1 as LGHNA and CDR2 as YNFKEQ.

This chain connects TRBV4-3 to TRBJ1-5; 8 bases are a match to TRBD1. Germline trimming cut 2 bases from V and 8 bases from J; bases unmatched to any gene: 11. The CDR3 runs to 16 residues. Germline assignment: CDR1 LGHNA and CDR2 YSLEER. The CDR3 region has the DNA TGCGCCAGCAGCCAATCTAGGGGACAGGAGCTCAAGCCCCAGCATTTT. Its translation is CASSQSRGQELKPQHF.

CDR3 coding DNA: TGCGCCAGCAGCCCGTGGATCAGGGGGAAGGACGAGCAGTTCTTC. Translated, it gives CASSPWIRGKDEQFF. The V call is TRBV4-3, the J call TRBJ2-1; the match to TRBD1 covers 7 bases. Trimming removed 4 bases from V and 10 bases from J; junction bases left unmatched: 13. The CDR3 totals 15 residues. Germline CDR1 reads LGHNA; CDR2 reads YSLEER.

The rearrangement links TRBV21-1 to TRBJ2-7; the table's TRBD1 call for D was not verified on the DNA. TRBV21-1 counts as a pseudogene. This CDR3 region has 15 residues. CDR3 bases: TGTGCCAGCAGCGCCGAGGACAGGGACGTTTACGAGCAGTACTTC. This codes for CASSAEDRDVYEQYF.

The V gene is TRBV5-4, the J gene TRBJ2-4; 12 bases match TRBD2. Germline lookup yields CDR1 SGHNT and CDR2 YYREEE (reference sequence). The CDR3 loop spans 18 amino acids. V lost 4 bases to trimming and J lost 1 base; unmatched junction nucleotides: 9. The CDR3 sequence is CASSRGLAGGPAKNIQYF. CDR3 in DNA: TGTGCCAGCAGCCGGGGGCTAGCGGGAGGGCCGGCCAAAAACATTCAGTACTTC.

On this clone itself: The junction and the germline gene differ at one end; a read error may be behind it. The CDR3 loop is CASSSSPLAGDGGELFF. CDR3 coding DNA: TGTGCTAGCAGCTCTTCCCCTCTCGCGGGAGACGGCGGGGAGCTGTTTTTT. This chain joins TRBV7-7 and TRBJ2-2; 7 nucleotides match TRBD2. Germline values: CDR1 SSHAT, CDR2 FNYEAQ (reference sequence). The CDR3 runs to 17 residues. The full variable domain, rest sourced from reference TRBV7-7 and TRBJ2-2, is GAGVSQSPRYKVTKRGQDVTLRCDPISSHATLYWYQQALGQGPEFLTYFNYEAQPDKSGLPSDRFSAERPEGSISTLTIQRTEQRDSAMYRCASSSSPLAGDGGELFFGEGSRLTVL.

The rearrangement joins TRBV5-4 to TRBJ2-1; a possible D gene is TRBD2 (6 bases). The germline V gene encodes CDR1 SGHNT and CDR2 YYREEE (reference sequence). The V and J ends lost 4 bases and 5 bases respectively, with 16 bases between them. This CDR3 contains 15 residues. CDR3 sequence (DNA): TGTGCCAGCAGCGAACGACTAGGCCCCAACAATGAGCAGTTCTTC. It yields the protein CASSERLGPNNEQFF.

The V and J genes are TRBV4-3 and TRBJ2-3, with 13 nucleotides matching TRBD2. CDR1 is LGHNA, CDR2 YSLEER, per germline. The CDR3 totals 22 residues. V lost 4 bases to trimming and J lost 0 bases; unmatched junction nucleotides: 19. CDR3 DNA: TGCGCCAGCAGCCTCTCCGCTCGTCAACTAGCGGGAGGGTTCCCTAGCACAGATACGCAGTATTTT. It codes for CASSLSARQLAGGFPSTDTQYF.

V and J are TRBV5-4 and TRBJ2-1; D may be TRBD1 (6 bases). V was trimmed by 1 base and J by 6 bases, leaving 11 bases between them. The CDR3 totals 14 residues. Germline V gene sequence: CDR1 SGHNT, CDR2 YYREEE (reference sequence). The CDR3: CASSLSRGGNEQFF. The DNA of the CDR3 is TGTGCCAGCAGCTTGTCAAGAGGGGGCAATGAGCAGTTCTTC.